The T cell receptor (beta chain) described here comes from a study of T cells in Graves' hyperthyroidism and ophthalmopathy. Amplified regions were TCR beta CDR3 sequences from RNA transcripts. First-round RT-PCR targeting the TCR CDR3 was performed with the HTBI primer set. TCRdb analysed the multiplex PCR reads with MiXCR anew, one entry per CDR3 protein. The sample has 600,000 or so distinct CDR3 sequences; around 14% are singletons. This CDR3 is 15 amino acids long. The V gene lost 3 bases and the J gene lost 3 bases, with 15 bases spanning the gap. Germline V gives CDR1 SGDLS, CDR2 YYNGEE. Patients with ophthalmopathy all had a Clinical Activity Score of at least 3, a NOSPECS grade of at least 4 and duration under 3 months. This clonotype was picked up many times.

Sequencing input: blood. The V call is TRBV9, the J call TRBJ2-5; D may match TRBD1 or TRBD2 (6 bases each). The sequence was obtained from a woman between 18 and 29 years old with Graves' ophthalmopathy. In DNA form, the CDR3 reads TGTGCCAGCAGCGGGGGGGCGGCAGGGGAAGAGACCCAGTACTTC. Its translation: CASSGGAAGEETQYF. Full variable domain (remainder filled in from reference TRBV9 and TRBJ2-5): DSGVTQTPKHLITATGQRVTLRCSPRSGDLSVYWYQQSLDQGLQFLIQYYNGEERAKGNILERFSAQQFPDLHSELNLSSLELGDSALYFCASSGGAAGEETQYFGPGTRLLVL.